This TCR beta chain comes out of a study of neurological immune-mediated disorders. This clonotype was counted ten times or more. TCRdb analysed the 5' RACE reads with MiXCR anew, one entry per CDR3 protein. This table has about 28,000 distinct CDR3 sequences, roughly an eighth appearing once. The TCR originated in a man aged 60 to 75 in good health. The material sequenced was PBMCs.

CDR3 nucleotides: TGTGCCAGCAGTCGACTAGCGGGAGGGGTTGGGCAAGAGACCCAGTACTTC. This gives the protein CASSRLAGGVGQETQYF. The chain recombines TRBV27 with TRBJ2-5, with 14 bases aligning to TRBD2. Germline trimming cut 5 bases from V and 2 bases from J; bases unmatched to any gene: 7. The CDR3 contains 17 residues. The germline V gene has CDR1 MNHEY and CDR2 SMNVEV (reference sequence).